This T cell receptor (beta chain) was found in a study of PD-L1 blockade in urothelial cancer. V dropped 0 bases and J dropped 5 bases, with 8 bases sitting between them. The germline V gene has CDR1 SGHRS and CDR2 YFSETQ. The CDR3 extends over 13 amino acids. This clone was picked up a small number of times. Profiled with immunoSEQ multiplex PCR; TCRdb holds only in-frame clones, not every one. The sample records roughly 84,000 clones, about 81% being singletons. This clonotype originated in an older man with urothelial cancer. The source was PBMCs, collected around atezolizumab (anti-PD-L1) treatment. This chain joins TRBV5-1 and TRBJ2-5; D not resolved. This chain's CDR3 is CASSLGSVETQYF. In nucleotides, the CDR3 is TGCGCCAGCAGCTTGGGGTCGGTGGAGACCCAGTACTTC.